Each of the 11 T cell receptor beta chains below was sequenced from the same sample in a study of blood T cells in healthy people across ages. Together with a sample-barcoded 5' primer, a J-beta primer mix was included in a second PCR lasting roughly 6 to 12 cycles. TCRdb called the 5' RACE reads again in MiXCR, with one record for every CDR3 protein. The data show some 880,000 distinct CDR3 sequences, 30% to 45% seen once. The sequencing input was blood. These receptor sequences come from a man younger than 35 in good health.

This clonotype has at least ten counts. The chain recombines TRBV7-6 with TRBJ2-6, with 8 bases fitting TRBD1. CDR3 length: 17 amino acids. J was trimmed by 2 bases and V by 3 bases; bases with no gene match: 6. In germline, CDR1 is SGHVS, CDR2 FNYEAQ. The CDR3 nucleotides are TGTGCCAGCAGCTTCGTGTACAGGGGGGCTGGGGCCAACGTCCTGACTTTC. It encodes CASSFVYRGAGANVLTF.

The chain uses TRBV27 and TRBJ1-1; D unclear. The CDR3 consists of 15 residues. V was trimmed by 0 bases and J by 8 bases, leaving 16 bases between them. Germline V gene data show CDR1 as MNHEY and CDR2 as SMNVEV (reference sequence). CDR3 in DNA: TGTGCCAGCAGTTTATCGTACAGACGTCCCCCCGAAGCTTTCTTT. This codes for CASSLSYRRPPEAFF.

CDR3 DNA sequence: TGTGCCAGCAGCTTCTCAGGGGGGAAGCAAGAGACCCAGTTCTTC. Translating it yields CASSFSGGKQETQFF. The rearrangement links TRBV7-3 to TRBJ2-5, with D possibly TRBD1 on 7 matching bases. Matching the DNA end better, TRBJ2-1 makes the J call doubtful. This CDR3 has 15 residues. Germline V gene sequence: CDR1 SGHTA, CDR2 FQGTGA.

The gene calls are TRBV10-3 and TRBJ1-2; 10 bases line up with TRBD1. Germline V gene lookup returns CDR1 ENHRY and CDR2 SYGVKD. J gave up 6 bases and V 10 bases, and 8 bases lay outside the gene matches. CDR3 length: 13 amino acids. CDR3 amino acids: CATVYGTGDGYTF. The CDR3 coding sequence is TGTGCCACCGTTTATGGGACAGGGGATGGCTACACCTTC.

This clonotype was seen a few times. This rearrangement joins TRBV7-2 to TRBJ2-2; D possibly corresponds to TRBD2 (5 bases). Between the trimmed V and J ends, which lost 5 bases and 2 bases, there was a span of 12 bases. The CDR3 loop spans 15 amino acids. Germline V gives CDR1 SGHTA, CDR2 FQGNSA. CDR3 DNA: TGTGCCAGCAGCCCCAAGGAGGAAAACACCGGGGAGCTGTTTTTT. It encodes CASSPKEENTGELFF.

This clonotype has more than one count but fewer than ten. V usage is TRBV12-3 or TRBV12-4 and J usage is TRBJ1-2; D perhaps matches TRBD1 (6 bases). The germline V and J ends were trimmed by 2 bases and 6 bases, with 13 bases remaining between them. The CDR3 consists of 14 residues. CDR3 in amino acids: CASSLRQAGNGYTF. The CDR3 DNA reads as TGTGCCAGCAGTTTAAGACAGGCTGGAAATGGCTACACCTTC.

This clonotype was seen more than once but under ten times. CDR3 sequence: CSAARGGYEQYF. As DNA, the CDR3 is TGCAGTGCTGCCAGGGGTGGCTACGAGCAGTACTTC. The chain employs TRBV20-1 and TRBJ2-7; a weak D match, TRBD1 (6 bases). V dropped 5 bases and J dropped 3 bases, with 11 bases sitting between them. This CDR3 is 12 amino acids long. CDR1 and CDR2 from the germline V gene are DFQATT and SNEGSKA (reference sequence).

With regard to this clonotype: At one boundary the junction diverges from the germline segment, which might be a read error. The chain combines TRBV4-3 with TRBJ1-5; no clear D. The CDR3 length is 14 residues. In germline, CDR1 is LGHNA, CDR2 YSLEER. CDR3 coding DNA: TGCGCCAGCAGCCAAGCGGCAGGCTATCAGCCCCGGCATTTT. This translates into CASSQAAGYQPRHF.

Comments on this clonotype: A read error is possible here, since a much larger clone lies one base away. V and J are TRBV6-5 and TRBJ2-3; D not certain. This CDR3 comprises 15 residues. Germline V gene lookup returns CDR1 MNHEY and CDR2 SVGAGI. The CDR3 bases are TGTGCCGGCAGTTACTCGGGCGCTCGCACAGATACGCAGTATTTT. Amino acid sequence: CAGSYSGARTDTQYF.

V gene TRBV20-1 combines with J gene TRBJ2-7; D is perhaps TRBD1 or TRBD2 (5 bases each). Germline CDR1 and CDR2: DFQATT and SNEGSKA (reference sequence). Trimming removed 2 bases from V and 5 bases from J, with 16 bases in between. The CDR3 covers 14 residues. The CDR3 here is CSARPGSEADEQYF. The CDR3, as DNA: TGCAGTGCTAGACCAGGGAGCGAGGCGGACGAGCAGTACTTC.

This clonotype was picked up many times. CDR3 residues: CSAAPGGSLNQETQYF. CDR3 nucleotide sequence: TGCAGTGCGGCCCCAGGGGGCTCCCTGAACCAAGAGACCCAGTACTTC. The rearrangement links TRBV20-1 to TRBJ2-5, with TRBD1 matching over 8 bases. V was clipped by 6 bases and J by 0 bases; unmatched bases: 12. Per the germline V gene, CDR1 is DFQATT and CDR2 is SNEGSKA (reference sequence). CDR3 length: 16 residues.